One sample yielded the 10 T cell receptor beta chains listed below, sequenced in a study of technical replicates of blood from several donors. Produced via immunoSEQ multiplex PCR; TCRdb's table is partial and in-frame only. Here the sample spans approximately 85,000 clones, around 90% being singletons. Sequenced input: T cells isolated from PBMCs. These receptors were taken from a human donor in good health.

The CDR3 sequence: CASSAGGYTSTDTQYF. DNA of the CDR3: TGTGCCAGCAGCGCGGGGGGTTATACTAGCACAGATACGCAGTATTTT. V and J are TRBV11-3 and TRBJ2-3; TRBD2 agrees at 8 bases. After removal of 5 bases from V and 0 bases from J, the junction contained 7 bases not matched to a gene. There are 16 residues in the CDR3. The germline V gene has CDR1 SGHNT and CDR2 YENEEA.

This chain joins TRBV11-3 and TRBJ2-1; D is undetermined. CDR1 and CDR2 (germline): SGHNT, YENEEA. Trimming took off 1 base at V and 5 bases at J, with 6 bases between the two ends. The CDR3 has 13 residues. This CDR3 reads CASSLAENNEQFF. The CDR3 DNA reads TGTGCCAGCAGCTTAGCAGAAAACAATGAGCAGTTCTTC.

The rearrangement uses TRBV10-2 and TRBJ1-5, with 8 bases fitting TRBD1. The germline V gene encodes CDR1 WSHSY and CDR2 SAAADI. The CDR3 length is 16 residues. The trim removed 1 base at V and 4 bases at J, leaving 6 bases unmatched. The CDR3 reads CASSEFRDRQNQPQHF. The CDR3 DNA follows: TGCGCCAGCAGTGAGTTCCGGGACAGGCAGAATCAGCCCCAGCATTTT.

This clone has only one observation. The chain combines TRBV5-1 with TRBJ2-7; 8 bases match TRBD2. The germline V gene encodes CDR1 SGHRS and CDR2 YFSETQ. With V trimmed by 5 bases and J by 0 bases, 16 bases remained unmatched. The CDR3 runs to 18 residues. The CDR3 protein is CASRIQGMGLVNSYEQYF. In DNA form, the CDR3 reads TGCGCCAGCAGAATTCAGGGGATGGGACTAGTAAACTCCTACGAGCAGTACTTC.

The genes are TRBV28 and TRBJ2-3; the D is unclear. V was trimmed by 7 bases and J by 4 bases, leaving 18 bases between them. The CDR3 totals 15 residues. Germline-derived CDR1 and CDR2 are MDHEN and SYDVKM. CDR3 in DNA: TGTGCCAGCACGTCGCCTCAAGCTGTGGCAGATACGCAGTATTTT. Residues: CASTSPQAVADTQYF.

In DNA form, the CDR3 reads TGTGCCAGCAGTTTTGGGGGCTCCATGGGACAGGAAAACTACGAGCAGTACTTC. This codes for CASSFGGSMGQENYEQYF. The chain links TRBV28 to TRBJ2-7, with TRBD1 identical over 8 bases. The CDR3 runs 18 residues. Germline values: CDR1 MDHEN, CDR2 SYDVKM. V shed 3 bases, J shed 3 bases, and the junction held 16 bases outside the gene matches.

V is TRBV4-1 and J is TRBJ2-7; the D is unclear. V was clipped by 5 bases and J by 6 bases, with 20 bases between them. The CDR3 spans 15 residues. Germline values: CDR1 MGHRA, CDR2 YSYEKL. The CDR3 here is CASSNLLGSKSEQYF. The DNA for the CDR3 is TGCGCCAGCAGCAACCTCCTTGGTAGCAAAAGCGAGCAGTACTTC.

This chain links TRBV28 with TRBJ1-2; a weak D match, TRBD1 (5 bases). CDR3 length: 12 amino acids. V was cut by 2 bases and J by 7 bases, with 8 bases left in between. Germline loops: CDR1 MDHEN, CDR2 SYDVKM. The chain's CDR3 is CASSLRGIGYTF. For the CDR3, the DNA is TGTGCCAGCAGTTTACGGGGGATTGGCTACACCTTC.

The chain links TRBV5-1 to TRBJ2-7, with 8 bases aligning to TRBD1. Unmatched junction bases numbered 4, after V lost 3 bases and J lost 2 bases. Germline CDR1 reads SGHRS; CDR2 reads YFSETQ. The CDR3 has 14 residues. The CDR3 is CASSSGTGPYEQYF. CDR3 in DNA: TGCGCCAGCAGCTCCGGGACAGGACCCTACGAGCAGTACTTC. The full variable domain, rest sourced from reference TRBV5-1 and TRBJ2-7, is KAGVTQTPRYLIKTRGQQVTLSCSPISGHRSVSWYQQTPGQGLQFLFEYFSETQRNKGNFPGRFSGRQFSNSRSEMNVSTLELGDSALYLCASSSGTGPYEQYFGPGTRLTVT.

The V gene is TRBV20-1, the J gene TRBJ2-5; no clear D. V was trimmed by 5 bases and J by 2 bases, leaving 3 bases between them. The germline V gene encodes CDR1 DFQATT and CDR2 SNEGSKA (reference sequence). The CDR3 length is 10 residues. In DNA form, the CDR3 reads TGCAGTGCTGCGCAAGAGACCCAGTACTTC. This gives the protein CSAAQETQYF.